This entry lists 7 T cell receptor beta chains sequenced from one sample in a study of T cells in Graves' hyperthyroidism and ophthalmopathy. Amplified TCR beta CDR3 regions derived from RNA transcripts. In the first-round RT-PCR of the TCR CDR3, the HTBI primer set was used. Each CDR3 protein is one row after TCRdb ran MiXCR on the multiplex PCR reads. This sample has around 540,000 distinct CDR3 sequences, with just over 45% found just once. Sequences were obtained from peripheral blood or thyroid tissue (not recorded which). The receptors originated from a woman in her late teens or twenties with Graves' hyperthyroidism.

The gene calls are TRBV5-4 and TRBJ1-3; 9 nucleotides line up with TRBD1. The CDR3 contains 16 residues. Trimming removed 2 bases from V and 4 bases from J; junction bases left unmatched: 7. Germline V gene sequence: CDR1 SGHNT, CDR2 YYREEE (reference sequence). CDR3 bases: TGTGCCAGCAGCTTTGGGGGACAGGGCATCGGAAACACCATATATTTT. Its protein product is CASSFGGQGIGNTIYF.

This clonotype was observed a handful of times. The chain couples TRBV9 to TRBJ1-2, with D unresolved. V gave up 0 bases and J gave up 4 bases, with 13 bases separating them. The CDR3 totals 15 residues. CDR1 is SGDLS, CDR2 YYNGEE, per germline. As DNA, the CDR3 is TGTGCCAGCAGCGTAGAATCGGCAGGAACCTATGGCTACACCTTC. This sequence encodes CASSVESAGTYGYTF.

This clonotype was seen many times. This sequence joins TRBV2 and TRBJ1-5; D call uncertain. Looked up from germline, CDR1 is SNHLY and CDR2 is FYNNEI. Trimming stripped 6 bases from V and 2 bases from J, with 8 bases between. The CDR3 covers 13 residues. The CDR3 region has the DNA TGTGCCAGCAGGGTCTCGCGCAATCAGCCCCAGCATTTT. Amino acid sequence: CASRVSRNQPQHF.

This clonotype was found many times. The rearrangement joins TRBV10-3 to TRBJ1-2, with 7 bases lining up with TRBD1. From germline, CDR1 is ENHRY and CDR2 SYGVKD. With V trimmed by 3 bases and J by 5 bases, 6 bases remained unmatched. CDR3 size: 14 residues. The CDR3 region is CAISDHDREYGYTF. The CDR3 coding sequence is TGTGCCATCAGTGATCACGACAGGGAATATGGCTACACCTTC.

The chain has TRBV20-1 and TRBJ1-1; 7 nucleotides line up with TRBD1. V lost 0 bases to trimming and J lost 1 base; unmatched junction nucleotides: 17. Germline V gene lookup returns CDR1 DFQATT and CDR2 SNEGSKA (reference sequence). The CDR3 covers 19 residues. CDR3 region: CSARELGFNRGAGNTEAFF. Written as DNA, the CDR3 is TGCAGTGCTAGAGAGTTGGGGTTTAACAGGGGCGCCGGGAACACTGAAGCTTTCTTT.

This clonotype was seen a handful of times. The chain couples TRBV7-3 to TRBJ1-3; D not certain. The CDR3 extends over 13 amino acids. The V and J ends lost 4 bases and 9 bases respectively, with 13 bases between them. Germline CDR1 is SGHTA and CDR2 is FQGTGA. CDR3 coding DNA: TGTGCCAGCAGCTCGGCCGAGGGAGGCACCATATATTTT. Its protein is CASSSAEGGTIYF.

This clonotype was seen a few times. The chain joins TRBV10-3 to TRBJ1-1; 7 bases align to TRBD1. This CDR3 is 18 amino acids long. The V and J ends lost 10 bases and 3 bases, in that order; junction bases with no gene match: 23. Germline CDR1 ENHRY, CDR2 SYGVKD. For the CDR3, the DNA is TGTGCCACGAGACCTCGGGTAGGGGGCGGGGATTTCCACACTGAAGCTTTCTTT. Amino acids: CATRPRVGGGDFHTEAFF.